The 18 T cell receptor beta chains below come from one sample, sequenced in a study of blood T cell repertoires in COVID-19. Only in-frame clones appear in the TCRdb table, and some are missing; sequencing was by immunoSEQ multiplex PCR. The data show about 46,000 clones, 70% to 90% seen once. Sample: peripheral blood. The receptors stem from a human donor in a cohort sampled during active COVID-19. The donor label of this sample is uncertain.

The V call is TRBV6-5, the J call TRBJ1-2, with D tentatively TRBD1 (6 bases). Germline loops: CDR1 MNHEY, CDR2 SVGAGI. CDR3 length: 14 amino acids. Trimming stripped 7 bases from V and 8 bases from J, with 20 bases between. CDR3 nucleotides: TGTGCCAGCACCATGCGGGGGGCGCCCTGGGGCTACACCTTC. It yields the protein CASTMRGAPWGYTF.

The rearrangement uses TRBV7-2 and TRBJ2-7; the D gene is possibly TRBD1 (6 bases). Trimming stripped 6 bases from V and 3 bases from J, with 18 bases between. The CDR3 extends over 15 amino acids. Germline V CDR1 and CDR2: SGHTA, FQGNSA. CDR3 sequence (DNA): TGTGCCAGCAGTAATACGAGGACAGCTGGCTACGAGCAGTACTTC. Its translation is CASSNTRTAGYEQYF. Filled out from reference TRBV7-2 and TRBJ2-7, the complete variable domain reads GAGVSQSPSNKVTEKGKDVELRCDPISGHTALYWYRQSLGQGLEFLIYFQGNSAPDKSGLPSDRFSAERTGGSVSTLTIQRTQQEDSAVYLCASSNTRTAGYEQYFGPGTRLTVT.

The J gene is TRBJ2-1, the V gene TRBV4-1; maybe TRBD2 (7 bases). V was clipped by 1 base and J by 2 bases, with 9 bases between them. The germline V gene has CDR1 MGHRA and CDR2 YSYEKL. The CDR3 length is 15 residues. CDR3 amino acids: CASSQGGGAYNEQFF. The CDR3 DNA follows: TGCGCCAGCAGCCAAGGAGGGGGGGCCTACAATGAGCAGTTCTTC.

The chain has TRBV6-5 and TRBJ2-7; D is undetermined. CDR3 length equals 10 residues. V dropped 6 bases and J dropped 4 bases, with 4 bases sitting between them. CDR1 and CDR2 (germline): MNHEY, SVGAGI. The CDR3 DNA sequence: TGTGCCAGCAGCGTTTACGAGCAGTACTTC. This codes for CASSVYEQYF.

This sequence joins TRBV28 and TRBJ2-3; 11 bases fit TRBD2. V shed 6 bases and J 3 bases; nucleotides not matched to a gene: 5. Germline CDR1 MDHEN, CDR2 SYDVKM. The CDR3 sequence is 15 residues long. The CDR3: CASRNSGGATDTQYF. For the CDR3, the DNA is TGTGCCAGCAGGAATAGCGGGGGGGCGACAGATACGCAGTATTTT.

The chain joins TRBV6-5 to TRBJ2-3, with no clear D. Germline V gene data show CDR1 as MNHEY and CDR2 as SVGAGI. CDR3 length equals 15 residues. V lost 0 bases to trimming and J lost 6 bases, with 13 bases between them. CDR3 sequence: CASSYSPTHPDTQYF. In nucleotides, the CDR3 is TGTGCCAGCAGTTACTCTCCGACTCATCCGGATACGCAGTATTTT.

In this sample, this clone turned up a few times. The genes are TRBV9 and TRBJ1-4, with 9 bases fitting TRBD1. J gave up 4 bases and V 3 bases, and 7 bases lay outside the gene matches. This CDR3 is built from 16 residues. The V gene's germline CDR1 is SGDLS and CDR2 YYNGEE. The CDR3 DNA sequence: TGTGCCAGCAGCGCGGGAGCGACAGGGGGTAATGAAAAACTGTTTTTT. Translation: CASSAGATGGNEKLFF.

The chain is built from TRBV25-1 and TRBJ2-7, with 8 positions matching TRBD2. Germline CDR1 MGHDK, CDR2 SYGVNS. V shed 9 bases, J shed 4 bases, and the junction held 8 bases outside the gene matches. The CDR3 loop spans 13 amino acids. CDR3 sequence reads: CARPPSGGYEQYF. CDR3 bases: TGTGCCAGACCCCCCAGCGGGGGATACGAGCAGTACTTC.

The sample holds a few counts of this clone. This chain uses TRBV29-1 with TRBJ2-1, with a possible D match to TRBD1 (5 bases). The CDR3 length is 15 residues. The germline V gene has CDR1 SQVTM and CDR2 ANQGSEA. V lost 0 bases to trimming and J lost 0 bases, with 9 bases between them. The CDR3: CSVEEQESSYNEQFF. Here the CDR3 DNA reads TGCAGCGTTGAAGAACAGGAGAGCTCCTACAATGAGCAGTTCTTC.

V usage is TRBV4-2 and J usage is TRBJ2-1; 10 bases fit TRBD2. The CDR3 sequence is 20 residues long. Germline V gene sequence: CDR1 LGHNA, CDR2 YNFKEQ. After removal of 4 bases from V and 4 bases from J, the junction contained 19 bases not matched to a gene. The CDR3 protein is CASSRTGGGLAGDFYNEQFF. The CDR3 bases are TGTGCCAGCAGCCGAACAGGGGGTGGTCTAGCGGGGGATTTTTACAATGAGCAGTTCTTC.

The rearrangement uses TRBV5-8 and TRBJ1-2; the match to TRBD1 covers 7 bases. The ends lost 4 bases at V and 3 bases at J; junction bases unmatched: 6. CDR1 SGHTS and CDR2 YDEGEE come from the germline V gene. CDR3 size: 14 residues. The CDR3 spells CASSPDTGDYGYTF. The CDR3, as DNA: TGTGCCAGCAGCCCCGATACAGGGGACTATGGCTACACCTTC.

This chain joins TRBV6-5 and TRBJ2-3; D not certain. Germline CDR1 MNHEY, CDR2 SVGAGI. The V end was cut by 4 bases, the J end by 5 bases, with 4 bases between. This CDR3 is 11 amino acids long. The CDR3 protein is CASSSVDTQYF. The CDR3 DNA sequence: TGTGCCAGCAGTTCCGTAGATACGCAGTATTTT.

V usage is TRBV7-9 and J usage is TRBJ1-6, with D perhaps matching TRBD1 (5 bases). This CDR3 spans 15 amino acids. Germline-derived CDR1 and CDR2 are SEHNR and FQNEAQ (reference sequence). Trimming took 4 bases from V and 5 from J, leaving 12 bases between them. The CDR3 DNA reads TGTGCCAGCAGCTCCGCAGGGTTCAATAATTCACCCCTCCACTTT. This codes for CASSSAGFNNSPLHF. Complete variable domain (other parts from reference TRBV7-9 and TRBJ1-6): DTGVSQNPRHKITKRGQNVTFRCDPISEHNRLYWYRQTLGQGPEFLTYFQNEAQLEKSRLLSDRFSAERPKGSFSTLEIQRTEQGDSAMYLCASSSAGFNNSPLHFGNGTRLTVT.

The CDR3 protein is CASSQRQGTEAFF. The CDR3 DNA reads TGTGCCAGCAGCCAAAGACAGGGGACTGAAGCTTTCTTT. The chain carries TRBV3-1 (or the pseudogene TRBV3-2) and TRBJ1-1; 8 positions match TRBD1. Trimming cost V 2 bases and J 5 bases; bases outside gene matches: 1. The germline gives CDR1 LGHDT, CDR2 YNNKEL (reference sequence). This CDR3 region has 13 residues.

The chain couples TRBV28 to TRBJ2-7; D is unclear. The CDR3 loop spans 13 amino acids. CDR1 MDHEN and CDR2 SYDVKM come from the germline V gene. V lost 7 bases and J 0 bases, leaving 10 bases between the germline ends. The CDR3 sequence: CASTRPSSYEQYF. The CDR3 DNA sequence: TGTGCCAGCACCCGGCCTAGCTCCTACGAGCAGTACTTC.

This clone was detected a few times. This chain links TRBV10-3 with TRBJ1-2; tentatively, D is TRBD1 (5 bases). Germline V gene data show CDR1 as ENHRY and CDR2 as SYGVKD. This CDR3 comprises 13 residues. Between the trimmed V and J ends, which lost 10 bases and 4 bases, there was a span of 16 bases. This CDR3 reads CATATAPGYGYTF. The CDR3, as DNA: TGTGCCACAGCGACAGCACCTGGCTATGGCTACACCTTC.

This rearrangement joins TRBV7-3 to TRBJ2-1, with TRBD1 identical over 7 bases. In germline, CDR1 is SGHTA, CDR2 FQGTGA. The CDR3 totals 12 residues. V was pared by 3 bases and J by 13 bases, with 6 bases of the junction left unmatched. As DNA, the CDR3 is TGTGCCAGCAGCTTCAGACAGGGATTTCAGTTCTTC. Protein: CASSFRQGFQFF.

The chain recombines TRBV10-3 with TRBJ2-1; 11 nucleotides agree with TRBD2. The J segment lost 4 bases and the V segment lost 5 bases, leaving 4 bases of the junction unmatched. The CDR3 loop spans 15 amino acids. Germline V lookup: CDR1 ENHRY, CDR2 SYGVKD. This chain's CDR3 is CAISRTSGSYNEQFF. The CDR3 nucleotides read TGTGCCATCAGTCGGACTAGCGGGTCATACAATGAGCAGTTCTTC.